A selection of T cell receptor beta chains follows, all from one sample in a study of Graves' ophthalmopathy and Graves' hyperthyroidism. TCRdb processed the multiplex PCR reads anew with MiXCR; each CDR3 protein has one entry. This table has 1 million to 1.3 million distinct CDR3 sequences, less than 45% appearing once. The sample consisted of peripheral blood or thyroid tissue (not recorded which). Receptors originate from an adult man with Graves' hyperthyroidism. CDR3s include the opening cysteine and the closing phenylalanine or tryptophan. The D gene is left open where the match is weak. Clone size is given for some rows only: seen once, a few or many times, or a class if the clone is expanded.

NA NA TRBJ2-2 TRBV5-4 17 CASSLATRSPTTGELFF TGTGCCAGCAGCTTGGCTACTAGGAGTCCCACCACCGGGGAGCTGTTTTTT
NA many TRBJ2-6 TRBV9 15 CASSDRSSGANVLTF TGTGCCAGCAGCGATCGGAGCTCTGGGGCCAACGTCCTGACTTTC
NA NA TRBJ1-1 TRBV12-3/TRBV12-4 12 CASSLVGIEAFF TGTGCCAGCAGTTTAGTCGGGATAGAAGCTTTCTTT
NA many TRBJ2-6 TRBV7-9 18 CASSFITAMSSGANVLTF TGTGCCAGCAGCTTCATTACGGCCATGAGCTCTGGGGCCAACGTCCTGACTTTC
NA many TRBJ2-2 TRBV2 14 CASSDQGSAGELFF TGTGCCAGCAGTGATCAGGGGTCGGCCGGGGAGCTGTTTTTT
TRBD1 NA TRBJ2-7 TRBV14 15 CVSSLTGTGGFEQYF TGTGTCAGCAGCCTCACCGGGACAGGGGGTTTTGAGCAGTACTTC
NA few TRBJ2-6 TRBV12-3/TRBV12-4 14 CASSASEGANVLTF TGTGCCAGCAGTGCGTCGGAGGGGGCCAACGTCCTGACTTTC
NA few TRBJ1-1 TRBV2 14 CASSLWQSDTEAFF TGTGCCAGCAGTTTGTGGCAGTCGGACACTGAAGCTTTCTTT
NA NA TRBJ2-7 TRBV11-2 18 CASSLGGRLRGSSYEQYF TGTGCCAGCAGCTTAGGGGGGAGATTGAGGGGGAGCTCCTACGAGCAGTACTTC
NA NA TRBJ2-5 TRBV20-1 17 CSARGTRRHAFQETQYF TGCAGTGCTAGAGGCACCAGGCGCCACGCGTTCCAAGAGACCCAGTACTTC
NA many TRBJ1-3 TRBV7-2 14 CASSLGRQGNTIYF TGTGCCAGCAGCTTAGGGCGGCAGGGAAACACCATATATTTT
NA many TRBJ2-5 TRBV10-3 14 CAITQGGGLETQYF TGTGCCATCACCCAGGGAGGGGGCCTGGAGACCCAGTACTTC
TRBD2 NA TRBJ2-7 TRBV4-2 15 CASSLAAGPTYEQYF TGTGCCAGCAGCTTGGCAGCGGGACCGACCTACGAGCAGTACTTC
NA NA TRBJ2-5 TRBV20-1 12 CSANKGQETQYF TGCAGTGCGAACAAGGGGCAAGAGACCCAGTACTTC